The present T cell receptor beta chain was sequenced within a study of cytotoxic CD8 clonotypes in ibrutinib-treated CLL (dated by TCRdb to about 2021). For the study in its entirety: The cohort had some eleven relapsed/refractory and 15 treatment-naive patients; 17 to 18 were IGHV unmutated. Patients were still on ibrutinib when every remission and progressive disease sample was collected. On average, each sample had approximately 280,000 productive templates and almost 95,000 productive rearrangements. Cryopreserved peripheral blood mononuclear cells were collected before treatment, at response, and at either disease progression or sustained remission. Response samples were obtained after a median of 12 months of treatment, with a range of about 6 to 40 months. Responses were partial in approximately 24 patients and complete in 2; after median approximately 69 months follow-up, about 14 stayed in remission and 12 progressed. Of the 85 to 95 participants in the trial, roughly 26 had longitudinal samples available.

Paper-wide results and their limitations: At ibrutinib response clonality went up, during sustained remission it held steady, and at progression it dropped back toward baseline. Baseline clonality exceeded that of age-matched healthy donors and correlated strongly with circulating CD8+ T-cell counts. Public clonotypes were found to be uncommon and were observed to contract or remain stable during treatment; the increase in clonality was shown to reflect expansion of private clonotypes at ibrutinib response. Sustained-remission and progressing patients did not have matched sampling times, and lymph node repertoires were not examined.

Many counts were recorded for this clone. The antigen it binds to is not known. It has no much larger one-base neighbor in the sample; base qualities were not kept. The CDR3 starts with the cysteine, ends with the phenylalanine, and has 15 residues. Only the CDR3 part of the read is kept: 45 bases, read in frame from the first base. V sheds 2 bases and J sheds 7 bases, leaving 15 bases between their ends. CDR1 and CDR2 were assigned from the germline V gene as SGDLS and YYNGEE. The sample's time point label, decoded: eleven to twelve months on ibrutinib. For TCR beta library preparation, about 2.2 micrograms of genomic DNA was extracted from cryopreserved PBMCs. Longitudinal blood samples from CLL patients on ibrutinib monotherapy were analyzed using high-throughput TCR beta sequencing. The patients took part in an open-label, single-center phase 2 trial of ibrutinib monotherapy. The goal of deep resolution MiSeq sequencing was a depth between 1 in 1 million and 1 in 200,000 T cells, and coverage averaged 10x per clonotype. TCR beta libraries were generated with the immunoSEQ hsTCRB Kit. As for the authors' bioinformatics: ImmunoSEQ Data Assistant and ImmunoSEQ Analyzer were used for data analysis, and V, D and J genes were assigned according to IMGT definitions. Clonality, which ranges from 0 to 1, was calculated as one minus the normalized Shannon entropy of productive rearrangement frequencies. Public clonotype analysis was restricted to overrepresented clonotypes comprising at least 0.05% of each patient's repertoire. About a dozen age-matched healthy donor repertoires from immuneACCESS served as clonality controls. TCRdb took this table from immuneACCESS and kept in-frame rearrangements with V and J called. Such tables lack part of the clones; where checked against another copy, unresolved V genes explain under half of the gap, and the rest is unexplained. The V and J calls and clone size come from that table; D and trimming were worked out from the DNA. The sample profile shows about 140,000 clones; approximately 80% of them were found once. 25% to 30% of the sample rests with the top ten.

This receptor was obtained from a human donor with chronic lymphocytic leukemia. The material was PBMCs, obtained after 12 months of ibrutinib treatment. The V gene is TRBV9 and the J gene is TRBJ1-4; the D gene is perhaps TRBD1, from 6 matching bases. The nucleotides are TGTGCCAGCAGCGTTACAGGGTTTCCGAGTGAAAAACTGTTTTTT. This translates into CASSVTGFPSEKLFF.